The clone carrying this T cell receptor beta chain appeared a few times. Its antigen remains unidentified. This sample was taken from a study of T cell repertoires in cytomegalovirus infection. Study-level points and caveats: Dominating the ex vivo response were HLA-C-restricted CMV-specific TCR beta clonotypes.

V lost 2 bases and J lost 6, with 11 bases in between. Germline V gene data show CDR1 as MNHEY and CDR2 as SMNVEV (reference sequence). The CDR3 consists of 14 residues. TCRdb called the reads again in MiXCR, with one record for every CDR3 protein. Of around 310,000 distinct CDR3 sequences listed, just under 30% are singletons. The chain links TRBV27 to TRBJ1-5; D possibly corresponds to TRBD1 (5 bases). The TCR originated in a human donor in good health (CMV status not recorded). Some clones in this sample may be carry-over from other donors' samples. The input for sequencing was cultured PBMCs, taken from culture after CMV antigen stimulation. CDR3 residues: CASSLNGASQPQHF. The CDR3 nucleotides are TGTGCCAGCAGTTTAAACGGGGCGAGTCAGCCCCAGCATTTT.